This entry concerns a single TCR beta chain. This entry comes from a study of blood T cell repertoires in COVID-19. Study as a whole: Nucleic acid was either cDNA or gDNA, and it came from T cells, B-cell-depleted T cells, or PBMCs.

The CDR3 covers 15 residues. V lost 4 bases to trimming and J lost 5 bases; unmatched junction nucleotides: 6. From germline, CDR1 is SGDLS and CDR2 YYNGEE. Only in-frame clones appear in the TCRdb table, and some are missing; sequencing was by immunoSEQ multiplex PCR. This table holds about 55,000 clones, 85% found once. The V gene is TRBV9, the J gene TRBJ1-4, with TRBD1 matching 9 bases. Input material: peripheral blood. The receptor's source is a human donor in a cohort sampled during active COVID-19. CDR3 nucleotide sequence: TGTGCCAGCAGCCCCGGGACAGGGTACAATGAAAAACTGTTTTTT. Translated: CASSPGTGYNEKLFF.